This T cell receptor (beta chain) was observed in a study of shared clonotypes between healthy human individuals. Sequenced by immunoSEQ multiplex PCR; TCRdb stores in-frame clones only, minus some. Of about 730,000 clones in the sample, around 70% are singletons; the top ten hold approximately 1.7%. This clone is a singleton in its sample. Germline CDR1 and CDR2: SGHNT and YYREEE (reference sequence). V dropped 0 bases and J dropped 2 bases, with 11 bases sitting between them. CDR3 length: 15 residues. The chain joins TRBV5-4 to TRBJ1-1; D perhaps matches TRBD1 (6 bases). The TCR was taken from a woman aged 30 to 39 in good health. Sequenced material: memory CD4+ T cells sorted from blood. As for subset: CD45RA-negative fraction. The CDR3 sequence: CASSLGPGDNTEAFF. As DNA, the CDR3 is TGTGCCAGCAGCTTGGGGCCAGGGGATAACACTGAAGCTTTCTTT.